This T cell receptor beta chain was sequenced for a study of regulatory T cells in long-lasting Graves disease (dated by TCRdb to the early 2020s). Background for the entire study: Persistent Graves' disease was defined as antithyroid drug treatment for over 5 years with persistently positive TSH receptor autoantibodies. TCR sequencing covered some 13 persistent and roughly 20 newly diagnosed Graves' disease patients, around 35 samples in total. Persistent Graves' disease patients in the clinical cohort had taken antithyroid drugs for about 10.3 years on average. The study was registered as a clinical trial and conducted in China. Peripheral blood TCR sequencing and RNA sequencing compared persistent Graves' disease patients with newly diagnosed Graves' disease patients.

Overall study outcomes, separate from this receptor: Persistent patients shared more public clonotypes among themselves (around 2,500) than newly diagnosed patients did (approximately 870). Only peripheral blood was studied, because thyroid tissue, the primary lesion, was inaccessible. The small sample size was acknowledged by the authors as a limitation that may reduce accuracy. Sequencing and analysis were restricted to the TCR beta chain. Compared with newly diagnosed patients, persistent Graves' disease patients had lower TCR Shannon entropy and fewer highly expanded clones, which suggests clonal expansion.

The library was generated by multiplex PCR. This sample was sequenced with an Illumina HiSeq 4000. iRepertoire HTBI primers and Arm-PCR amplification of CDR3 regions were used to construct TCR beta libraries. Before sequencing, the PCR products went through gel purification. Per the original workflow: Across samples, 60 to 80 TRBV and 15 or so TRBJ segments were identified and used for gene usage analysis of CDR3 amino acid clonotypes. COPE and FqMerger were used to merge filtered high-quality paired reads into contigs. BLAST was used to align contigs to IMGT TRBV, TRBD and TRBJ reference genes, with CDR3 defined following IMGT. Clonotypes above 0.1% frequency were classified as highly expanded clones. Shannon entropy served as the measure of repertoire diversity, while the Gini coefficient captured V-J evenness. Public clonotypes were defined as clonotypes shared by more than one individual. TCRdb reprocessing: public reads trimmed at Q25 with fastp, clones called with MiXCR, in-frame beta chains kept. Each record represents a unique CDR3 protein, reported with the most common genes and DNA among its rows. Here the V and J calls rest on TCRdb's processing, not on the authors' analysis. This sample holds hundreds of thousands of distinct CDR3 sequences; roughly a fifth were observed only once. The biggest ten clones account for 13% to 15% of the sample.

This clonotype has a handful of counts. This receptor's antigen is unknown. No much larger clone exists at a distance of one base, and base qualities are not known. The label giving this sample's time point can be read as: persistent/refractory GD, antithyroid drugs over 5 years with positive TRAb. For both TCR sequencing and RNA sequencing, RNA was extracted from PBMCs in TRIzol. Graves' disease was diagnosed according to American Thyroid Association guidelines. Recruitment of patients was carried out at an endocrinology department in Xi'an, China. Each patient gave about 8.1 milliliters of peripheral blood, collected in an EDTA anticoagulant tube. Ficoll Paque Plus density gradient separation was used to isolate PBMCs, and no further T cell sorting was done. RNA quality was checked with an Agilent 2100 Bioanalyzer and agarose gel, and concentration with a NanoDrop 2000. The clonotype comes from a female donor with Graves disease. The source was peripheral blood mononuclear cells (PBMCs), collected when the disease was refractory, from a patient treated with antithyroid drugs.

The DNA sequence is given as TGTGCCAGCAGTTTTAGGGTAAATCAGCCCCAGCATTTT. This gives the protein CASSFRVNQPQHF. Here the chain combines TRBV12-3 or TRBV12-4 and TRBJ1-5; no D gene call is confident. The CDR3 goes from the cysteine to the phenylalanine over 13 residues. The DNA shown is the 39-base CDR3, in frame from base 1. Trimming costs V 3 bases and J 4 bases, and their ends lie 7 bases apart.